These 14 T cell receptor beta chains were all obtained from the same sample, sequenced in a study of T cells after yellow fever vaccination. TCRdb re-analysed the 5' RACE reads in MiXCR, keeping a single row per CDR3 protein. The sample records over 300,000 distinct CDR3 sequences, roughly 3.5% being singletons. The sequencing here drew on PBMCs, taken on the day of the yellow fever booster vaccination. The receptor source for this set is a man aged 18 to 30 who received the YFV17D yellow fever vaccine.

This clonotype was recorded many times. This chain connects TRBV6-2 or TRBV6-3 to TRBJ2-1, with TRBD1 matching over 7 bases. The CDR3 totals 12 residues. The germline V gene has CDR1 MNHEY and CDR2 SVGEGT. The junction had 9 bases not matched to a gene; V was cut back by 6 bases and J by 13 bases. In DNA, the CDR3 is TGTGCCAGCAGCTCACGGACAGGCTCCCAGTTCTTC. Translation gives CASSSRTGSQFF.

In this sample, this clonotype turned up many times. The V and J genes are TRBV7-9 and TRBJ2-3, with TRBD2 as a possible D gene (6 bases). V gave up 0 bases and J gave up 1 base, with 23 bases separating them. The CDR3 loop spans 20 amino acids. Germline CDR1 is SEHNR and CDR2 is FQNEAQ (reference sequence). The CDR3 spells CASSLASVVTSYGRTDTQYF. The CDR3 DNA reads TGTGCCAGCAGCTTAGCCTCGGTGGTAACTAGCTATGGGCGCACAGATACGCAGTATTTT.

The gene calls are TRBV29-1 and TRBJ2-6; a weak D match, TRBD2 (5 bases). Germline CDR1 is SQVTM and CDR2 is ANQGSEA. The V end lost 4 bases, the J end lost 0 bases, and 13 bases lay between the germline ends. This CDR3 is built from 16 residues. CDR3 residues: CSVGGSSFSGANVLTF. The CDR3 nucleotides read TGCAGCGTTGGTGGGAGCAGTTTCTCTGGGGCCAACGTCCTGACTTTC.

This clonotype was found many times. The chain carries TRBV5-1 and TRBJ1-2; TRBD1 is a possible D gene (5 bases). This CDR3 spans 16 amino acids. Trimming left V 6 bases short and J 12 bases short, with 30 bases between. Germline CDR1 reads SGHRS; CDR2 reads YFSETQ. CDR3 sequence reads: CASKSKTGTDASGNTF. Here the CDR3 DNA reads TGCGCCAGCAAATCAAAGACCGGGACCGACGCCTCGGGGAACACCTTC.

This clonotype was seen many times. The CDR3 nucleotides are TGCAGTGCCAATACAGGGAGTGGGCAGCCCCAGCATTTT. It specifies CSANTGSGQPQHF. This chain uses TRBV20-1 with TRBJ1-5; D possibly corresponds to TRBD1 (6 bases). Trimming took 6 bases from V and 7 from J, leaving 16 bases between them. Germline V gene data show CDR1 as DFQATT and CDR2 as SNEGSKA (reference sequence). This CDR3 contains 13 residues.

This clonotype was counted ten times or more. The rearrangement joins TRBV20-1 to TRBJ1-1, with a possible D match to TRBD1 (5 bases). Between the trimmed V and J ends, which lost 6 bases and 10 bases, there was a span of 27 bases. Germline V gene sequence: CDR1 DFQATT, CDR2 SNEGSKA (reference sequence). This CDR3 is 15 amino acids long. In nucleotides, the CDR3 is TGCAGTGCCACTCCCCGAGGGGTCGCCAGGGATTTAGCTTTCTTT. The encoded protein is CSATPRGVARDLAFF.

This sequence joins TRBV6-2 or TRBV6-3 and TRBJ1-5, with D tentatively TRBD1 (6 bases). CDR3 length: 16 amino acids. Between the trimmed V and J ends, which lost 0 bases and 0 bases, there was a span of 9 bases. CDR1 is MNHEY, CDR2 SVGEGT, per germline. DNA for the CDR3: TGTGCCAGCAGTTACTCTACAGGGTCTAGCAATCAGCCCCAGCATTTT. Residues: CASSYSTGSSNQPQHF.

CDR3 protein: CASSQDQTRRPHNEQFF. The CDR3 DNA is TGCGCCAGCAGCCAAGATCAAACCCGCCGCCCACACAATGAGCAGTTCTTC. The V call is TRBV4-3, the J call TRBJ2-1; D is ambiguous. The length of the CDR3 is 17 residues. V was pared by 0 bases and J by 5 bases, with 17 bases between. Germline assignment: CDR1 LGHNA and CDR2 YSLEER.

The CDR3 reads CASSQGSSVYNEQFF. The DNA of the CDR3 is TGTGCCAGCAGCCAAGGGTCTAGCGTTTACAATGAGCAGTTCTTC. This chain uses TRBV3-1 with TRBJ2-1; perhaps TRBD2 as D (6 bases). Germline CDR1 LGHDT, CDR2 YNNKEL (reference sequence). V gave up 1 base and J gave up 4 bases, with 11 bases separating them. This CDR3 has 15 amino acids.

This clonotype was recorded at least ten times. The chain uses TRBV6-5 and TRBJ2-3, with D perhaps TRBD2 (5 bases). The CDR3 sequence is 17 residues long. V lost 0 bases to trimming and J lost 4 bases, with 17 bases between them. Per the germline V gene, CDR1 is MNHEY and CDR2 is SVGAGI. The CDR3 protein is CASSYSVIAWFADTQYF. DNA for the CDR3: TGTGCCAGCAGTTACTCGGTAATAGCGTGGTTTGCAGATACGCAGTATTTT.

Ten or more counts support this clonotype. Here the CDR3 reads CASSPTVASGASTDTQYF. The CDR3, as DNA: TGTGCCAGCTCACCAACCGTGGCTAGCGGGGCCTCCACAGATACGCAGTATTTT. This sequence joins TRBV18 and TRBJ2-3, with 9 positions matching TRBD2. V was clipped by 2 bases and J by 2 bases; unmatched bases: 11. This CDR3 spans 18 amino acids. Germline loops: CDR1 KGHSH, CDR2 LQKENI.

This clonotype has just a few counts. The gene calls are TRBV7-2 and TRBJ1-5, with 8 nucleotides matching TRBD1. The V gene's germline CDR1 is SGHTA and CDR2 FQGNSA. The CDR3 loop spans 15 amino acids. Trimming took 5 bases from V and 4 from J; bases not matched to a gene: 7. CDR3 nucleotide sequence: TGTGCCAGCAGCCCCCAGGGGGCCACGAATCAGCCCCAGCATTTT. This gives the protein CASSPQGATNQPQHF.

The chain is built from TRBV19 and TRBJ1-5, with 7 nucleotides matching TRBD1. V lost 5 bases, J lost 7 bases, and 5 bases stayed unmatched. The germline V gene has CDR1 LNHDA and CDR2 SQIVND (reference sequence). The CDR3 is 13 amino acids. The CDR3, as DNA: TGTGCCAGTAGTTTTCGACAGGGACAGCCCCAGCATTTT. Residues: CASSFRQGQPQHF.

This clonotype was observed at least ten times. V is TRBV5-1 and J is TRBJ2-5; TRBD1 aligns across 7 bases. The CDR3 totals 15 residues. With 0 bases clipped from V and 2 bases from J, the junction kept 4 bases outside the gene matches. Germline assignment: CDR1 SGHRS and CDR2 YFSETQ. Here the CDR3 DNA reads TGCGCCAGCAGCTTGGTGCCGGGACAGCAAGAGACCCAGTACTTC. This translates into CASSLVPGQQETQYF.